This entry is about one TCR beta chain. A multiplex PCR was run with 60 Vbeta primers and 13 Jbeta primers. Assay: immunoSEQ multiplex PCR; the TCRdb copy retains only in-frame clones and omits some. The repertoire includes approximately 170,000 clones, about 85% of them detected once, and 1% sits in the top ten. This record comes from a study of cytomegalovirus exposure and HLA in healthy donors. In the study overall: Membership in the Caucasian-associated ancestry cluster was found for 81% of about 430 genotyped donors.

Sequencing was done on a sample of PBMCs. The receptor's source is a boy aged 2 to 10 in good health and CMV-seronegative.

This CDR3 reads CASIPGVATYEQYF. In DNA form, the CDR3 reads TGTGCCAGCATCCCCGGGGTAGCAACCTACGAGCAGTACTTC. The V gene is TRBV7-9, the J gene TRBJ2-7, with TRBD2 as a possible D gene (5 bases). The CDR3 spans 14 residues. The V and J ends lost 7 bases and 2 bases respectively, with 15 bases between them. Germline CDR1 and CDR2: SEHNR and FQNEAQ (reference sequence).